These 32 T cell receptor beta chains originate from one sample sequenced in a study of blood T cell repertoires in COVID-19. The assay was immunoSEQ multiplex PCR, and TCRdb's table has in-frame clones only and misses some. The sample yields 200,000 to 250,000 clones, almost 90% seen once. The specimen sequenced was peripheral blood. The receptors originated from a woman aged 55 to 70 with acute or convalescent COVID-19.

The chain carries TRBV19 and TRBJ2-7, with D tentatively TRBD2 (5 bases). The ends were cut back, 3 bases at V and 7 bases at J, with 10 bases in the middle. The germline V gene has CDR1 LNHDA and CDR2 SQIVND (reference sequence). This CDR3 spans 12 amino acids. The CDR3 region has the DNA TGTGCCAGTAGTATTCGACCGGGAGAGCAGTACTTC. Amino acid sequence: CASSIRPGEQYF.

In its sample, this clone was seen once. V gene TRBV28 combines with J gene TRBJ1-6; 9 nucleotides agree with TRBD1. CDR1 and CDR2 from the germline V gene are MDHEN and SYDVKM. The CDR3 extends over 14 amino acids. The V and J ends lost 8 bases and 9 bases, in that order; junction bases with no gene match: 8. CDR3 region: CASSKGQGLSPLHF. The CDR3 region has the DNA TGTGCCAGCTCAAAGGGACAGGGACTTTCACCCCTCCACTTT.

The rearrangement joins TRBV5-4 to TRBJ2-1; D is perhaps TRBD1 (6 bases). Germline CDR1 SGHNT, CDR2 YYREEE (reference sequence). CDR3 size: 15 residues. V lost 1 base and J lost 8, with 16 bases in between. The CDR3 sequence is CASSLMGAMNDEQFF. Here the CDR3 DNA reads TGTGCCAGCAGCTTGATGGGGGCCATGAACGATGAGCAGTTCTTC.

The chain has TRBV6-5 and TRBJ1-1; 8 bases match TRBD1. The V gene end was trimmed by 4 bases and the J gene end by 11 bases; junction bases not matched to a gene: 9. Germline V gives CDR1 MNHEY, CDR2 SVGAGI. This CDR3 region has 13 residues. In DNA, the CDR3 is TGTGCCAGCAGTTCAACAGGGGGGCGCATGGCTTTCTTT. It yields the protein CASSSTGGRMAFF.

The chain is built from TRBV28 and TRBJ1-2, with TRBD1 identical over 9 bases. The V segment lost 7 bases and the J segment 2 bases; nucleotides outside the gene matches: 8. The CDR3 length is 15 residues. Germline V gene sequence: CDR1 MDHEN, CDR2 SYDVKM. The CDR3 is CASNRPGTGNYGYTF. CDR3 coding DNA: TGTGCCAGCAACCGTCCCGGGACAGGGAACTATGGCTACACCTTC.

The chain uses TRBV28 and TRBJ1-5; 10 bases fit TRBD1. The CDR3 loop spans 14 amino acids. The V gene's germline CDR1 is MDHEN and CDR2 SYDVKM. J was trimmed by 7 bases and V by 4 bases; bases with no gene match: 4. As DNA, the CDR3 is TGTGCCAGCAGTTCATGGACAGGGGGACAGCCCCAGCATTTT. This translates into CASSSWTGGQPQHF.

This chain uses TRBV21-1 with TRBJ2-7; no DNA check was done on the table's D call, TRBD1. TRBV21-1 is described as a pseudogene. CDR3 length equals 15 residues. The CDR3 DNA sequence: TGTGCCAGCAGCAAACTACACAGGGGAAGGTACGAGCAGTACTTC. As protein: CASSKLHRGRYEQYF.

In this sample, this clone turned up once. The chain combines TRBV30 with TRBJ2-5; 10 positions agree with TRBD2. J lost 5 bases, V lost 0 bases, and 6 bases had no gene match. Per the germline V gene, CDR1 is GTSNPN and CDR2 is SVGIG (reference sequence). This CDR3 contains 15 residues. The CDR3 sequence is CAWSVALAGVETQYF. The DNA of the CDR3 is TGTGCCTGGAGTGTAGCCCTAGCGGGGGTCGAGACCCAGTACTTC.

V gene TRBV7-6 combines with J gene TRBJ1-1; TRBD1 might be the D (5 bases). The CDR3 totals 14 residues. Germline values: CDR1 SGHVS, CDR2 FNYEAQ. V was cut by 5 bases and J by 5 bases, with 15 bases left in between. CDR3 nucleotides: TGTGCCAGCAGCAAAGAAGGTGGGGGGACTGAAGCTTTCTTT. It is translated as CASSKEGGGTEAFF.

This clone was recorded a few times. The chain employs TRBV11-2 and TRBJ1-3; maybe TRBD1 (6 bases). Deletions cut 7 bases from V and 0 bases from J, with 13 bases between. This CDR3 has 15 residues. Germline CDR1 SGHAT, CDR2 FQNNGV. The CDR3 region has the DNA TGTGCCAGCACCCCGGGACACCTCTCTGGAAACACCATATATTTT. This encodes CASTPGHLSGNTIYF. Based on the CDR3 plus reference TRBV11-2 and TRBJ1-3, the full variable domain is EAGVAQSPRYKIIEKRQSVAFWCNPISGHATLYWYQQILGQGPKLLIQFQNNGVVDDSQLPKDRFSAERLKGVDSTLKIQPAKLEDSAVYLCASTPGHLSGNTIYFGEGSWLTVV.

The CDR3 here is CASSQGAGTEAFF. In DNA form, the CDR3 reads TGCGCCAGCAGCCAAGGGGCCGGCACTGAAGCTTTCTTT. This chain links TRBV4-1 with TRBJ1-1; D is unresolved. CDR3 length: 13 residues. V lost 1 base to trimming and J lost 4 bases, with 7 bases between them. Germline assignment: CDR1 MGHRA and CDR2 YSYEKL.

This clone appeared once. The chain carries TRBV2 and TRBJ1-1; D is unclear. Germline CDR1 SNHLY, CDR2 FYNNEI. The V and J ends lost 1 base and 3 bases respectively, with 9 bases between them. This CDR3 contains 14 residues. The CDR3 DNA reads TGTGCCAGCAGTGAAGTGGCCACCTACACTGAAGCTTTCTTT. Translation gives CASSEVATYTEAFF.

This chain joins TRBV28 and TRBJ2-7, with TRBD2 identical over 13 bases. There are 16 residues in the CDR3. V gave up 5 bases and J gave up 1 base; unmatched junction bases: 5. Germline V CDR1 and CDR2: MDHEN, SYDVKM. In nucleotides, the CDR3 is TGTGCCAGCAGTCCCCCGGGACTAGCGGGATCCTACGAGCAGTACTTC. Residues: CASSPPGLAGSYEQYF.

The chain couples TRBV6-2 or TRBV6-3 to TRBJ1-2; D uncertain. This CDR3 contains 16 residues. With 5 bases removed from V and 2 bases from J, the gap between germline ends came to 18 bases. Germline V gene lookup returns CDR1 MNHEY and CDR2 SVGEGT. CDR3 coding DNA: TGTGCCAGCAGTCAACTAACCGGACTGCCCAACTATGGCTACACCTTC. Translated, it gives CASSQLTGLPNYGYTF.

V usage is TRBV10-1 and J usage is TRBJ2-7; 9 nucleotides line up with TRBD2. This CDR3 has 15 residues. From germline, CDR1 is WNHNN and CDR2 SYGVQD (reference sequence). With 7 bases clipped from V and 7 bases from J, the junction kept 14 bases outside the gene matches. The CDR3 loop reads CASTHRLAEIEEQYF. The CDR3 coding sequence is TGCGCCAGCACCCACCGACTAGCGGAGATAGAGGAGCAGTACTTC.

The chain carries TRBV6-1 and TRBJ1-1, with D possibly matching TRBD1 (6 bases). Deletions cut 0 bases from V and 9 bases from J, with 14 bases between. The CDR3 loop spans 14 amino acids. CDR1 and CDR2 from the germline V gene are MNHNS and SASEGT. The CDR3, as DNA: TGTGCCAGCAGTGAAGCGGGGGGGGGCACCCAAGCTTTCTTT. This encodes CASSEAGGGTQAFF.

The chain links TRBV6-5 to TRBJ2-3, with TRBD1 matching over 8 bases. The CDR3 loop spans 15 amino acids. The V and J ends lost 6 bases and 4 bases, in that order; junction bases with no gene match: 9. The V gene's germline CDR1 is MNHEY and CDR2 SVGAGI. The CDR3 nucleotides are TGTGCCAGCAGAGGCCGGGACAGGACGCCAGATACGCAGTATTTT. Protein sequence: CASRGRDRTPDTQYF.

V and J are TRBV6-5 and TRBJ1-5, with a weak D call TRBD1 (6 bases). Between the trimmed V and J ends, which lost 8 bases and 5 bases, there was a span of 16 bases. Germline V gene lookup returns CDR1 MNHEY and CDR2 SVGAGI. The CDR3 has 14 amino acids. This CDR3 is CASAAGGGYQPQHF. Written as DNA, the CDR3 is TGTGCCAGCGCAGCGGGGGGCGGCTATCAGCCCCAGCATTTT.

The CDR3 protein is CAWSDDSSQHF. For the CDR3, the DNA is TGTGCCTGGAGTGACGACAGTAGCCAGCATTTT. The J gene is TRBJ1-5, the V gene TRBV30; TRBD1 might be the D (5 bases). V dropped 1 base and J dropped 12 bases, with 10 bases sitting between them. This CDR3 contains 11 residues. Germline CDR1 and CDR2: GTSNPN and SVGIG (reference sequence).

The gene calls are TRBV30 and TRBJ2-3; the match to TRBD2 covers 9 bases. The J segment lost 1 base and the V segment lost 1 base, leaving 9 bases of the junction unmatched. This CDR3 spans 17 amino acids. The germline V gene encodes CDR1 GTSNPN and CDR2 SVGIG (reference sequence). The DNA of the CDR3 is TGTGCCTGGAGTGGGGCTTCTAGCGGGAAGCGCACAGATACGCAGTATTTT. As protein: CAWSGASSGKRTDTQYF.

The chain recombines TRBV19 with TRBJ1-1, with D maybe TRBD1 (5 bases). The CDR3 contains 14 residues. V gave up 7 bases and J gave up 0 bases, with 12 bases separating them. Germline V gene lookup returns CDR1 LNHDA and CDR2 SQIVND (reference sequence). In DNA, the CDR3 is TGTGCCAGTAAAAATCGACAGTTGAACACTGAAGCTTTCTTT. It yields the protein CASKNRQLNTEAFF.

The chain links TRBV6-5 to TRBJ2-3; possibly TRBD2 for D (5 bases). The germline CDR1 and CDR2 sequences are MNHEY and SVGAGI. This CDR3 has 15 amino acids. V was pared by 7 bases and J by 1 base, with 15 bases between. CDR3 nucleotides: TGTGCCAGCACAGACCTCGAGGGTGGCACAGATACGCAGTATTTT. Protein: CASTDLEGGTDTQYF.

The chain joins TRBV21-1 to TRBJ1-2; the D call TRBD1 from the table was never checked on the DNA. TRBV21-1 is a recognized pseudogene. This CDR3 spans 22 amino acids. This CDR3 reads CASSKTVSPPLRDRGRTYGYTF. CDR3 coding DNA: TGTGCCAGCAGCAAAACGGTTTCTCCTCCCCTCCGGGACAGGGGGCGCACCTATGGCTACACCTTC.

The chain carries TRBV7-9 and TRBJ2-7; tentatively, D is TRBD2 (5 bases). Germline lookup yields CDR1 SEHNR and CDR2 FQNEAQ (reference sequence). The CDR3 covers 12 residues. Trimming took 5 bases from V and 7 from J, leaving 12 bases between them. CDR3 coding DNA: TGTGCCAGCAGCCCCGAGGGAAGGGAGCAGTACTTC. This translates into CASSPEGREQYF.

This clone was seen once. V and J are TRBV5-1 and TRBJ2-7; a possible D gene is TRBD1 (6 bases). CDR1 is SGHRS, CDR2 YFSETQ, per germline. The CDR3 runs 13 residues. The ends were cut back, 0 bases at V and 3 bases at J, with 7 bases in the middle. This CDR3 is CASSLGTDYEQYF. CDR3 in DNA: TGCGCCAGCAGCTTGGGGACAGACTACGAGCAGTACTTC. The whole variable domain, remainder taken from reference TRBV5-1 and TRBJ2-7, is KAGVTQTPRYLIKTRGQQVTLSCSPISGHRSVSWYQQTPGQGLQFLFEYFSETQRNKGNFPGRFSGRQFSNSRSEMNVSTLELGDSALYLCASSLGTDYEQYFGPGTRLTVT.

The chain is built from TRBV28 and TRBJ2-7, with D tentatively TRBD2 (5 bases). V lost 10 bases and J lost 0, with 19 bases in between. Germline-derived CDR1 and CDR2 are MDHEN and SYDVKM. The CDR3 consists of 15 residues. CDR3 sequence (DNA): TGTGCCACCCTAAGCGGTTTCAGGTTCTCCTACGAGCAGTACTTC. It is translated as CATLSGFRFSYEQYF.

The chain has TRBV6-6 and TRBJ1-5; 7 bases fit TRBD1. The V and J ends lost 6 bases and 4 bases, in that order; junction bases with no gene match: 3. The CDR3 contains 13 residues. Germline CDR1 and CDR2: MNHNY and SVGAGI (reference sequence). The CDR3 protein is CASRGQANQPQHF. CDR3 DNA sequence: TGTGCCAGCAGAGGACAGGCTAATCAGCCCCAGCATTTT.

The rearrangement uses TRBV28 and TRBJ1-2; D not certain. Between the trimmed V and J ends, which lost 5 bases and 3 bases, there was a span of 4 bases. This CDR3 spans 11 amino acids. Per the germline V gene, CDR1 is MDHEN and CDR2 is SYDVKM. The CDR3 DNA reads TGTGCCAGCAGTATAGACTATGGCTACACCTTC. Its translation is CASSIDYGYTF.

The chain joins TRBV19 to TRBJ2-5; a weak D match, TRBD1 (6 bases). Per the germline V gene, CDR1 is LNHDA and CDR2 is SQIVND (reference sequence). V was trimmed by 3 bases and J by 1 base, leaving 12 bases between them. The CDR3 has 15 amino acids. As DNA, the CDR3 is TGTGCCAGTAGTATCTTTGGGGGCCCCCAAGAGACCCAGTACTTC. Its protein product is CASSIFGGPQETQYF.

This clone came up a few times. The chain carries TRBV2 and TRBJ2-2; the match to TRBD1 covers 7 bases. Germline V gives CDR1 SNHLY, CDR2 FYNNEI. The CDR3 contains 15 residues. J was trimmed by 0 bases and V by 6 bases; bases with no gene match: 4. DNA of the CDR3: TGTGCCAGCAGGACCGGGACAGCGAACACCGGGGAGCTGTTTTTT. It yields the protein CASRTGTANTGELFF.

The chain has TRBV28 and TRBJ2-1, with D perhaps TRBD2 (5 bases). The V end lost 7 bases, the J end lost 0 bases, and 10 bases lay between the germline ends. This CDR3 comprises 14 residues. Germline V gene data show CDR1 as MDHEN and CDR2 as SYDVKM. The CDR3 loop reads CASTLAGSYNEQFF. CDR3 nucleotide sequence: TGTGCCAGCACTCTGGCGGGCTCCTACAATGAGCAGTTCTTC.

The CDR3 reads CASSFGTGANEKLFF. The CDR3 coding sequence is TGTGCCAGCAGTTTCGGGACAGGGGCGAATGAAAAACTGTTTTTT. The rearrangement joins TRBV28 to TRBJ1-4; 10 bases line up with TRBD1. V gave up 3 bases and J gave up 5 bases; unmatched junction bases: 3. This CDR3 is 15 amino acids long. CDR1 MDHEN and CDR2 SYDVKM come from the germline V gene.